What follows is one T cell receptor beta chain and its context. No antigen is known for it. In germline, CDR1 is KGHSH, CDR2 LQKENI. The V end lost 3 bases, the J end lost 9 bases, and 9 bases lay between the germline ends. The CDR3 consists of 12 residues. About 120 mL of blood, on average, came from one heparinised draw per donor. These data come from a study of beta chain features in type 1 diabetes. Whole-study context: In all, around 99 million sorted cells from all samples were analyzed.

Study observations and caveats: Across patients, naive, central memory and Treg TCRB repertoires exhibited apparently greater similarity than was observed across healthy donors. Shorter TCRB CDR3s, moderately but significantly so, were found in Type 1 diabetes patients in all four CD4+ subsets. Over-representation of high TCR-expressing cells was a possible consequence of cDNA sequencing.

Expressed TCRB transcripts were sequenced after all isolated RNA was converted to cDNA. Repertoires were generated with immunoSEQ multiplex PCR, while TCRdb's copy carries only in-frame clones and drops some. The data show about 47,000 clones, roughly 40% seen once. The receptor was derived from a man aged 25 to 45 with type 1 diabetes. Source material: stem cell memory CD4+ T cells from blood. The chain links TRBV18 to TRBJ2-1; D ambiguous. CDR3 DNA: TGTGCCAGCTCACCCGACCGACTTGAGCAGTTCTTC. Its protein product is CASSPDRLEQFF.